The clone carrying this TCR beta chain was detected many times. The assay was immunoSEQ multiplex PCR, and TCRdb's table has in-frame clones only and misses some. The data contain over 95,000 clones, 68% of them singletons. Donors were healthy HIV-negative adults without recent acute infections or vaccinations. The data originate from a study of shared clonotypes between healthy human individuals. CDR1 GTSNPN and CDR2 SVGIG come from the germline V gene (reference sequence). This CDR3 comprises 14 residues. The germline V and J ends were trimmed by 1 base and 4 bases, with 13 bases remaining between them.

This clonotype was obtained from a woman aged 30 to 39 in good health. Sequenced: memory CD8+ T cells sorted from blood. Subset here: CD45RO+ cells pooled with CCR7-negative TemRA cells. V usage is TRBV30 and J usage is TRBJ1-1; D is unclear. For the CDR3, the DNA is TGTGCCTGGAGTGATGGGGTAGTCGGCACTGAAGCTTTCTTT. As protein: CAWSDGVVGTEAFF. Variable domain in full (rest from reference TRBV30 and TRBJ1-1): SQTIHQWPATLVQPVGSPLSLECTVEGTSNPNLYWYRQAAGRGLQLLFYSVGIGQISSEVPQNLSASRPQDRQFILSSKKLLLSDSGFYLCAWSDGVVGTEAFFGQGTRLTVV.